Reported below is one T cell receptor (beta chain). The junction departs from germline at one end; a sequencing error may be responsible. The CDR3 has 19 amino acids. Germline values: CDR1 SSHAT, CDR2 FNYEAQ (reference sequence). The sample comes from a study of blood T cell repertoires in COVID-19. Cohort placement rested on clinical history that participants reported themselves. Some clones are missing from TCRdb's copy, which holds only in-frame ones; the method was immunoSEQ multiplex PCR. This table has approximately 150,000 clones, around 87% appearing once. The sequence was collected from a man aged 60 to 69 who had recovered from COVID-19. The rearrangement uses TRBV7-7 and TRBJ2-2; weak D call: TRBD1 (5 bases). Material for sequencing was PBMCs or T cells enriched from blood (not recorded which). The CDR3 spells CASSLGRAGVGPNTGELFF. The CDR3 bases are TGTGCTAGCAGCTTAGGGCGCGCCGGAGTGGGGCCGAACACCGGGGAGCTGTTTTTT.